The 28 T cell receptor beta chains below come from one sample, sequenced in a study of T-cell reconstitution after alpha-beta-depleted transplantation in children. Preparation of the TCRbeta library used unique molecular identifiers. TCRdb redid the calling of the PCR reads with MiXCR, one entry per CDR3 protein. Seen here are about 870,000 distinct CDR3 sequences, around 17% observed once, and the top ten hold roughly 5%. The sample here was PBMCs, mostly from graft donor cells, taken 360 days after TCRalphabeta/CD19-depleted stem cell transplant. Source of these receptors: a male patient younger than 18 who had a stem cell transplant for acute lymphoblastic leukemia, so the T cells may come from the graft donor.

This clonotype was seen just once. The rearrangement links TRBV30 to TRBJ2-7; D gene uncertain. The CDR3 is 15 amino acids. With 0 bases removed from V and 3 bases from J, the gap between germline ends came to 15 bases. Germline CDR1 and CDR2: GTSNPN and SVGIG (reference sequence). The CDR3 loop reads CAWSVLGLGHYEQYF. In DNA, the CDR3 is TGTGCCTGGAGTGTACTGGGTCTAGGGCACTACGAGCAGTACTTC.

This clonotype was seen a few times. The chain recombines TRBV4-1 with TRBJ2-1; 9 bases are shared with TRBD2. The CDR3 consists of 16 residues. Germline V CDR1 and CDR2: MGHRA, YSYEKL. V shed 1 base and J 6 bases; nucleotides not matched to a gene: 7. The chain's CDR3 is CASSQVGTSLGNEQFF. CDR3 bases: TGCGCCAGCAGCCAAGTGGGGACTAGCCTCGGCAATGAGCAGTTCTTC.

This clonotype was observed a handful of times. The CDR3 sequence: CASSYSSGGSLETQYF. Here the CDR3 DNA reads TGTGCCAGCAGTTACTCGAGCGGCGGGAGCCTAGAGACCCAGTACTTC. V is TRBV6-5 and J is TRBJ2-5; 7 positions agree with TRBD2. Unmatched junction bases numbered 8, after V lost 0 bases and J lost 4 bases. The CDR3 sequence is 16 residues long. Germline CDR1 reads MNHEY; CDR2 reads SVGAGI.

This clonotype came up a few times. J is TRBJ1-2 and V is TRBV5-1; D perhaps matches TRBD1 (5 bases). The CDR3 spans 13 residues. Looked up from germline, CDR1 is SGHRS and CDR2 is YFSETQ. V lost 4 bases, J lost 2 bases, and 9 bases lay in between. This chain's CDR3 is CASSGQWNYGYTF. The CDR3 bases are TGCGCCAGCAGCGGACAATGGAACTATGGCTACACCTTC.

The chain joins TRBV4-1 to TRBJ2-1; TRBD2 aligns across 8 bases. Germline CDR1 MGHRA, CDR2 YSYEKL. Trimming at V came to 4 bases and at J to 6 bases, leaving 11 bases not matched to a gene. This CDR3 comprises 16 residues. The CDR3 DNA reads TGCGCCAGCAGCCGTGCCCCGGGACTAGGTCGCAATGAGCAGTTCTTC. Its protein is CASSRAPGLGRNEQFF.

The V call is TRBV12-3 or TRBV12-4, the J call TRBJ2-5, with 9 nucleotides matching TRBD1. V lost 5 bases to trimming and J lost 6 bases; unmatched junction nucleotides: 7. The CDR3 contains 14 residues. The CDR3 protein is CASSGDRDSQTQYF. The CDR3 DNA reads TGTGCCAGCAGTGGGGACAGGGACTCTCAGACCCAGTACTTC.

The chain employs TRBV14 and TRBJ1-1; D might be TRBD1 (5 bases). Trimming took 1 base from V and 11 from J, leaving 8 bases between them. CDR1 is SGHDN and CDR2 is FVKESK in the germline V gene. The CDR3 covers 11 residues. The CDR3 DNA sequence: TGTGCCAGCAGCCAAGGGGGGGGGGCTTTCTTT. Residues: CASSQGGGAFF.

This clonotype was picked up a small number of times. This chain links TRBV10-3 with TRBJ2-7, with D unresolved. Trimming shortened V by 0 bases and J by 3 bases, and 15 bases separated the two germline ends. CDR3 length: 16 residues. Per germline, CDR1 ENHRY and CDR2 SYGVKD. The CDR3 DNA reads TGTGCCATCAGTGAGTCTTTAACGGGTTCGGGCTACGAGCAGTACTTC. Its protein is CAISESLTGSGYEQYF.

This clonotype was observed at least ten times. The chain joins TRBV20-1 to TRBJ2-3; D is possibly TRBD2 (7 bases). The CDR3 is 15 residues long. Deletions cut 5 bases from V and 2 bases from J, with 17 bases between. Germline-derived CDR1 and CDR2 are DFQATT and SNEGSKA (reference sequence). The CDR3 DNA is TGCAGTGCTCCGGAAAGGGGGGGGCTCACAGATACGCAGTATTTT. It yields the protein CSAPERGGLTDTQYF.

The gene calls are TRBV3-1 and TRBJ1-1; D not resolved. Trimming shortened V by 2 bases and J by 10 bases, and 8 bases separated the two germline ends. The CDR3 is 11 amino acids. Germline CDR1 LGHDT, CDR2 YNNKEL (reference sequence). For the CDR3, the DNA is TGTGCCAGCAGCCAAACGTTGCTAGCTTTCTTT. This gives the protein CASSQTLLAFF.

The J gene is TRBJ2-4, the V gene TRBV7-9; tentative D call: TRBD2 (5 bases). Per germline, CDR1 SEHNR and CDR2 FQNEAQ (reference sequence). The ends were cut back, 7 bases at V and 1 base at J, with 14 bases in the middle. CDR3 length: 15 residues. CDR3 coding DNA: TGTGCCAGCACCCTTCCGGGGTACGCCAAAAACATTCAGTACTTC. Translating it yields CASTLPGYAKNIQYF.

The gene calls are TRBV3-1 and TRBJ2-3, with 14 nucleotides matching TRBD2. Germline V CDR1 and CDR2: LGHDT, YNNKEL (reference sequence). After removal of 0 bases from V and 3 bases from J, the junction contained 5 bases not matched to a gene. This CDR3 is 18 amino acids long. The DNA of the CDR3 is TGTGCCAGCAGCCAAGATACGACTAGCGGGAGGGGAACAGATACGCAGTATTTT. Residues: CASSQDTTSGRGTDTQYF.

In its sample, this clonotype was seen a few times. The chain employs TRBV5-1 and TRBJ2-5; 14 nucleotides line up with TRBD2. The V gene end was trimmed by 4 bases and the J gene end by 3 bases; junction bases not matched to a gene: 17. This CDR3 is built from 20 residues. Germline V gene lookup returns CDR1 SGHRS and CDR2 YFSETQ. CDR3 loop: CASSRGTSGSVVGPKETQYF. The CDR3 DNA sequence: TGCGCCAGCAGCAGAGGGACTAGCGGGAGCGTCGTGGGCCCAAAAGAGACCCAGTACTTC.

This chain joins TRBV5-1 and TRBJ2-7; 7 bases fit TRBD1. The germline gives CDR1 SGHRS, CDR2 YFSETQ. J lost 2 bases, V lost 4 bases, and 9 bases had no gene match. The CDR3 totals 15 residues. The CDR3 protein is CASSPWTGFTYEQYF. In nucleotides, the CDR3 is TGCGCCAGCAGCCCCTGGACAGGATTTACCTACGAGCAGTACTTC.

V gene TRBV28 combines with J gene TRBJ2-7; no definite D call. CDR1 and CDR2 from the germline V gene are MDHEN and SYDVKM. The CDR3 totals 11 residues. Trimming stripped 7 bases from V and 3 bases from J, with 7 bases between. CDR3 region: CASTSLYEQYF. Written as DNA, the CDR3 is TGTGCCAGCACGTCCCTCTACGAGCAGTACTTC.

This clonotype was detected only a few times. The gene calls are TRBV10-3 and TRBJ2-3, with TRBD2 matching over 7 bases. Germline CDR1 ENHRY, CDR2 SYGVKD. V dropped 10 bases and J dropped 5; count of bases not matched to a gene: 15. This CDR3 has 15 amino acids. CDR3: CATHPGLPGRDTQYF. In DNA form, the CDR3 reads TGTGCCACGCATCCGGGACTACCGGGGAGAGATACGCAGTATTTT.

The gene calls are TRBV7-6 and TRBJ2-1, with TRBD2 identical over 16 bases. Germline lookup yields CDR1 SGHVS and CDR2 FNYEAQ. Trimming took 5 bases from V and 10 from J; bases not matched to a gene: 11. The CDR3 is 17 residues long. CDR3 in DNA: TGTGCCAGCAGCCCAGCCGAGGGACTAGCGGGAGGGAGGGAGCAGTTCTTC. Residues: CASSPAEGLAGGREQFF. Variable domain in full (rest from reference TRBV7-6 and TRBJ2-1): GAGVSQSPRYKVTKRGQDVALRCDPISGHVSLYWYRQALGQGPEFLTYFNYEAQQDKSGLPNDRFSAERPEGSISTLTIQRTEQRDSAMYRCASSPAEGLAGGREQFFGPGTRLTVL.

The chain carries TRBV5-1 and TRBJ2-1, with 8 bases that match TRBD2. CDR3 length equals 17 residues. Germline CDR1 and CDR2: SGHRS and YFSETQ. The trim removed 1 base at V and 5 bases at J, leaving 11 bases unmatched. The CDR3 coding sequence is TGCGCCAGCAGCTTGAGTGGCGGGAGGCCATTGGACAATGAGCAGTTCTTC. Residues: CASSLSGGRPLDNEQFF. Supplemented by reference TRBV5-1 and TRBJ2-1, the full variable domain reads KAGVTQTPRYLIKTRGQQVTLSCSPISGHRSVSWYQQTPGQGLQFLFEYFSETQRNKGNFPGRFSGRQFSNSRSEMNVSTLELGDSALYLCASSLSGGRPLDNEQFFGPGTRLTVL.

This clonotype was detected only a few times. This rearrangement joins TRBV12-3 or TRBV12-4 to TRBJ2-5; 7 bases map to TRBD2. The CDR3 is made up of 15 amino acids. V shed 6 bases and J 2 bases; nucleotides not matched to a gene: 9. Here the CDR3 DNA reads TGTGCCAGCAGCTCTCCTAGACTAGCTCAAGAGACCCAGTACTTC. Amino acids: CASSSPRLAQETQYF.

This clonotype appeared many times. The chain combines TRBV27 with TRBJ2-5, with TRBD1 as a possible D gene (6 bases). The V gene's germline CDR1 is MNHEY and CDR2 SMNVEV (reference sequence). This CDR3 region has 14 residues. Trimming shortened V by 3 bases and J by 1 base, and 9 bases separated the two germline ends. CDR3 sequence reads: CASSFDRFQETQYF. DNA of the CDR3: TGTGCCAGCAGTTTCGACAGGTTCCAAGAGACCCAGTACTTC.

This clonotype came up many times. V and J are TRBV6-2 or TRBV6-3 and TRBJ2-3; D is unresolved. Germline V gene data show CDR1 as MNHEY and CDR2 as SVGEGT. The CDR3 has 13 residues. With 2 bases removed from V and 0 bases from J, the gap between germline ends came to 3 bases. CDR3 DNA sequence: TGTGCCAGCAGTTACACAAGCACAGATACGCAGTATTTT. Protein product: CASSYTSTDTQYF.

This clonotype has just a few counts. DNA for the CDR3: TGTGCCAGCAGCGAAGACTTCTACGAGCAGTACTTC. Translated, it gives CASSEDFYEQYF. This chain joins TRBV7-2 and TRBJ2-7, with no clear D. The CDR3 totals 12 residues. Germline V gives CDR1 SGHTA, CDR2 FQGNSA. V lost 5 bases to trimming and J lost 3 bases, with 8 bases between them.

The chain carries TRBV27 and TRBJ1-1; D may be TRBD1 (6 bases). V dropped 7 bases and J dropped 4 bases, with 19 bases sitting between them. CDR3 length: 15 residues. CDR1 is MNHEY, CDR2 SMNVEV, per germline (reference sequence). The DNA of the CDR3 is TGTGCCAGCACCTCTCGGGGGGCCGGGGTCACTGAAGCTTTCTTT. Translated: CASTSRGAGVTEAFF.

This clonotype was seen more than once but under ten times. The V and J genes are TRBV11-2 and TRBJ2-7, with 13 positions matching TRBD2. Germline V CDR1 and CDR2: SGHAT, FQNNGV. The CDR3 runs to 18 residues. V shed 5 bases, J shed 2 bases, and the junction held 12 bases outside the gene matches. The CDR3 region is CASSTGTSGIRVAYEQYF. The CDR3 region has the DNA TGTGCCAGCAGCACCGGGACTAGCGGGATTCGGGTCGCCTACGAGCAGTACTTC.

The CDR3 DNA reads TGCGCCAGCAGCGATGACTACTCCATTTACAATGAGCAGTTCTTC. It specifies CASSDDYSIYNEQFF. The genes are TRBV5-1 and TRBJ2-1, with D possibly TRBD2 on 5 matching bases. The CDR3 runs 15 residues. Germline lookup yields CDR1 SGHRS and CDR2 YFSETQ. V was cut by 4 bases and J by 4 bases, with 15 bases left in between.

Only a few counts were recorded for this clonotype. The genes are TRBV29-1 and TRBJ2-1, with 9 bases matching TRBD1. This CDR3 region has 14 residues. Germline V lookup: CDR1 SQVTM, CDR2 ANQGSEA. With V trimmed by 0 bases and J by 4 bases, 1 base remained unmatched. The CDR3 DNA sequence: TGCAGCGTTGAAGAGGACAGGGGTTACAATGAGCAGTTCTTC. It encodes CSVEEDRGYNEQFF.

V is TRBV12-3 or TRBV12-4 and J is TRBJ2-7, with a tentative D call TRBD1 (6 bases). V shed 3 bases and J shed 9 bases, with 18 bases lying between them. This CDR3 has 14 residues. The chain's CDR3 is CASSFDRDTRGQYF. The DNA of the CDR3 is TGTGCCAGCAGTTTCGACCGGGACACTCGAGGGCAGTACTTC.

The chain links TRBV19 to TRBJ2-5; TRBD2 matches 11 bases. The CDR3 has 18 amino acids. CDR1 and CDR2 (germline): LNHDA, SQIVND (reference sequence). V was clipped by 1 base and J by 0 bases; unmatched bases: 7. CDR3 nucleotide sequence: TGTGCCAGTAGTATAGGCCTAGCGGGAGGCCCGTACCAAGAGACCCAGTACTTC. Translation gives CASSIGLAGGPYQETQYF.